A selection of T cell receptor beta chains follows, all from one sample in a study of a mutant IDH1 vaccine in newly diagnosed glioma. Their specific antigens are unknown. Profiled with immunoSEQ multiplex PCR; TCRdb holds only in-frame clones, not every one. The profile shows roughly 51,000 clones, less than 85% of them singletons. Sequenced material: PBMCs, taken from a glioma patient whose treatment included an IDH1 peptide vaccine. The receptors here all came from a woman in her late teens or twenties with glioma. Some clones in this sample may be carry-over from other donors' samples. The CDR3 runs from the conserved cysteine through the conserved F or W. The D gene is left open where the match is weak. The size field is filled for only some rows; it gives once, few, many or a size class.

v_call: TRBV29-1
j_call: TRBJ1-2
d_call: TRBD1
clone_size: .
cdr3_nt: TGCAGCGTTGAAGTAGGACAGGGGAACTATGGCTACACCTTC
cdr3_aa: CSVEVGQGNYGYTF

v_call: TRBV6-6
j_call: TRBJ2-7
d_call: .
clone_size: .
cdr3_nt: TGTGCCAGCCAGGTCCGGGACGGCACCTACGAGCAGTACTTC
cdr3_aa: CASQVRDGTYEQYF

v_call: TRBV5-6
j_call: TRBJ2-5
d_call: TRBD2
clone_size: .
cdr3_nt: TGTGCCAGCAGCTTAACGGGGGGGCCGGTGAAGACCCAGTACTTC
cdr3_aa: CASSLTGGPVKTQYF

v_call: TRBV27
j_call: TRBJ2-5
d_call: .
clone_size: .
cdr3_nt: TGTGCCAGCAGCTCTCATAGGGGGCAAGAGACCCAGTACTTC
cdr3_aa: CASSSHRGQETQYF

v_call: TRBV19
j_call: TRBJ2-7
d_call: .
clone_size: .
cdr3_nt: TGTGCCAGTAGTATAGCACTAGGCCGTGGGGAGCAGTACTTC
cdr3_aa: CASSIALGRGEQYF

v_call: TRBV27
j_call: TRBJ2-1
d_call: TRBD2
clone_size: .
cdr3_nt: TGTGCCAGCAGTGGTAGCGAGGGACTAGCGGGAGATGGGGCCTACAATGAGCAGTTCTTC
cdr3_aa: CASSGSEGLAGDGAYNEQFF

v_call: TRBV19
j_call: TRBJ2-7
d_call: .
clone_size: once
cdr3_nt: TGTGCCAGTAGTTGGTCCTACGAGCAGTACTTC
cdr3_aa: CASSWSYEQYF

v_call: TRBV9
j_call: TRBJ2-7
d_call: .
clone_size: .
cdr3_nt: TGTGCCAGCAGCCTAGGGACGAGCTCCTACGAGCAGTACTTC
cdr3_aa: CASSLGTSSYEQYF

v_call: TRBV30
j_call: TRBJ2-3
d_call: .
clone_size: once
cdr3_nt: TGTGCCTGGAGGAGCATTAGTCCGCTCTCCTTT
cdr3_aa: CAWRSISPLSF

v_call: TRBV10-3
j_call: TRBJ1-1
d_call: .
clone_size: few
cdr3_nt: TGTGCCATCAGTGAACCCGCCGGGAACACTGAAGCTTTCTTT
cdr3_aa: CAISEPAGNTEAFF

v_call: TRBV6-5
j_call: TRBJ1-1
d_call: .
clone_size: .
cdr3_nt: TGTGCCAGCATCCGGGGGATAGGCACTGAAGCTTTCTTT
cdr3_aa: CASIRGIGTEAFF

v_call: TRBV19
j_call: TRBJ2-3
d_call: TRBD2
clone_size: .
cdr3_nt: TGTGCCAGTGGGACTAGCGGCACAGATACGCAGTATTTT
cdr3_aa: CASGTSGTDTQYF

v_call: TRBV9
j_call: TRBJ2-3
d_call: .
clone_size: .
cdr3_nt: TGTGCCAGCAGCGTAGGCGGGAAGTTTTACACAGATACGCAGTATTTT
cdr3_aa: CASSVGGKFYTDTQYF

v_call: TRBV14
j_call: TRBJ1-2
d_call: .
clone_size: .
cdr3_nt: TGTGCCAGCAGCCAAGGCCGTGCAGGGTTTGACTATGGCTACACCTTC
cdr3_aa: CASSQGRAGFDYGYTF

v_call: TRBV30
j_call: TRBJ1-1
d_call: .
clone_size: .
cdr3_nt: TGTGCCTGGAGTCCGGGGGGGTACGAAGCTTTCTTT
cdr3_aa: CAWSPGGYEAFF

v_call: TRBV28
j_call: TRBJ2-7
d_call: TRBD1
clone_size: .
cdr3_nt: TGTGCCAGCAGTTTCGGGACAGGTAGCTCCTACGAGCAGTACTTC
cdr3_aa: CASSFGTGSSYEQYF

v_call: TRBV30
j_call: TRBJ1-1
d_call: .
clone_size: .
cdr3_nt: TGTGCCTGGACTAAGTTTTTGGACACTGAAGCTTTCTTT
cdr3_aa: CAWTKFLDTEAFF

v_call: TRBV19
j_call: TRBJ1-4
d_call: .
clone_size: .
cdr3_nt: TGTGCCAGTAGTATAGTGGGCGAAAAACTGTTTTTT
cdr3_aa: CASSIVGEKLFF

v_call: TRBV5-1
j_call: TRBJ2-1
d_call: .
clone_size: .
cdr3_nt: TGCGCCAGCAGCTCTCTTATGACTGGGAGCTCCTACAATGAGCAGTTCTTC
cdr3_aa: CASSSLMTGSSYNEQFF

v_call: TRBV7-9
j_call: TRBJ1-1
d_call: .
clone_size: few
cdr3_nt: TGTGCCAGCAGCTCTGGTGGGGACACTGAAGCTTTCTTT
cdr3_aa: CASSSGGDTEAFF

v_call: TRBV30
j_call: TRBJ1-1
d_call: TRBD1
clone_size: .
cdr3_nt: TGTGCCTGGACAGGGGGGAACACTGAAGCTTTCTTT
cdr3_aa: CAWTGGNTEAFF

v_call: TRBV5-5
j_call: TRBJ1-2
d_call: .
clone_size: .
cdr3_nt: TGTGCCAGCCTGGGGGGCAGATATGGCTACACCTTC
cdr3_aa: CASLGGRYGYTF

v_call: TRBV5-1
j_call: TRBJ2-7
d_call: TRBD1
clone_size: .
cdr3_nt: TGCGCCAGCAGCTTTGGGGACAGGGATTCCCTGTCCTACGAGCAGTACTTC
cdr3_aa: CASSFGDRDSLSYEQYF

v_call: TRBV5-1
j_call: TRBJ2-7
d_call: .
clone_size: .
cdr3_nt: TGCGCCAGCAGTCTGGACAGCCAGCTACTCGGAGGGGAGCAGTACTTC
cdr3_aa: CASSLDSQLLGGEQYF